This T cell receptor beta chain was retrieved from a study of blood T cell repertoires in COVID-19. The overall study: Sites across the United States, Italy and Spain contributed samples from acute and convalescent COVID-19. From T cells, B-cell-depleted T cells, or PBMCs came the material, which was cDNA or gDNA.

The method was immunoSEQ multiplex PCR; TCRdb's version includes in-frame clones alone and lacks a portion of them. The sample has fewer than 90,000 clones; about 95% are singletons. The CDR3 extends over 15 amino acids. Germline V gene sequence: CDR1 LGHDT, CDR2 YNNKEL (reference sequence). V shed 1 base and J shed 12 bases, with 19 bases lying between them. This rearrangement joins TRBV3-1 (or the pseudogene TRBV3-2) to TRBJ2-4; no clear D. Material for sequencing was peripheral blood. The sequence came from a human donor with active COVID-19. The donor label of this sample is uncertain. CDR3 amino acids: CASSQARGAGEAQYF. The CDR3 DNA follows: TGTGCCAGCAGCCAAGCACGAGGCGCCGGAGAGGCTCAGTACTTC.